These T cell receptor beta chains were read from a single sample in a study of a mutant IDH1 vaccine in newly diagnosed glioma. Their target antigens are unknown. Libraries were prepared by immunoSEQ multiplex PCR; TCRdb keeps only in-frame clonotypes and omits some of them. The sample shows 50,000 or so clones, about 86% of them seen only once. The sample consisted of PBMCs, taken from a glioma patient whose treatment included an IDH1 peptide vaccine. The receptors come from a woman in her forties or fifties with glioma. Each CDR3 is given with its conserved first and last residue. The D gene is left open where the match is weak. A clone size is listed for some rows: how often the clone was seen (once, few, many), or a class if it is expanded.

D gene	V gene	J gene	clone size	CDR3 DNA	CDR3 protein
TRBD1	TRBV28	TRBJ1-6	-	TGTGCCAGCAGTTTAGAGGACAGGGATAATTCACCCCTCCACTTT	CASSLEDRDNSPLHF
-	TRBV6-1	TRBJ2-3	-	TGTGCCAGCAGATTTGGGGAGAGCACAGATACGCAGTATTTT	CASRFGESTDTQYF
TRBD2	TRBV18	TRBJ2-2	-	TGTGCCAGCTCACCCCGGACTAGCGGGGCAAACACCGGGGAGCTGTTTTTT	CASSPRTSGANTGELFF
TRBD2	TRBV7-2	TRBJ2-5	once	TGTGCCAGCAGCTTACCGTATCAGCGGGGGGTTCAAGAGACCCAGTACTTC	CASSLPYQRGVQETQYF
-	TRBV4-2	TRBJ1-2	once	TGTGCCAGCAGCCAAGATCCCCAGGAGGGCTACACCTTC	CASSQDPQEGYTF
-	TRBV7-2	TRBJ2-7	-	TGTGTCAGCAGCTTAACCTCCTACGAGCAGTACTTC	CVSSLTSYEQYF
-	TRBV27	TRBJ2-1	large	TGTGCTGTTTTAAGGGGGGCTGGCGGTTGGTTCTTC	CAVLRGAGGWFF
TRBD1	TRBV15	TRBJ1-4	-	TGTGCCACCAGCAGACAGCAGCAGGGGGGAGAAAAACTGTTTTTT	CATSRQQQGGEKLFF
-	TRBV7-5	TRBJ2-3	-	TGTGCCAGAAGCTTAAGCCACGATGAGGGTACGCAGTATTTT	CARSLSHDEGTQYF
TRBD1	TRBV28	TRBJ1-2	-	TGTGCCAGCGTTCCCCTGGGACAGGGCTATGGCTACACCTTC	CASVPLGQGYGYTF
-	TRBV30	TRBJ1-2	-	TGTGCCTGCTCAAGAGGGGCAAGCACTAACTATGGCTACACCTTC	CACSRGASTNYGYTF
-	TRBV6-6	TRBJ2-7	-	TGTGCCAGCAGTTACCCCGTCGTTACCTACGAGCAGTACTTC	CASSYPVVTYEQYF
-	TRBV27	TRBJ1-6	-	TGTGCCAGCAGTTTATCACCCCGGGGCGATAATTCACCCCTCCACTTT	CASSLSPRGDNSPLHF
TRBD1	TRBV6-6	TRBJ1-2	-	TGTGCCAGTTGTGGGCAGGGGGACTATGGCTACACCTTC	CASCGQGDYGYTF
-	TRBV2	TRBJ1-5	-	TGTGCCAGCAGGAGGGACTTGAAGGCCGATCAGCCCCAGCATTTT	CASRRDLKADQPQHF
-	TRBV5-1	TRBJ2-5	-	TGCGCCAGCAGCTTGGGGGTGGGGGGCGCCCAAGAGACCCAGTACTTC	CASSLGVGGAQETQYF
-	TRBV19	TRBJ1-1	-	TGTGCCAGTAGTATCGGGACCCGGTTCACTGAAGCTTTCTTT	CASSIGTRFTEAFF
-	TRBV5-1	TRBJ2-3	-	TGCGCCAGCAGCGTGCGGGACCCCTACAAGAATACGCAGTATTTT	CASSVRDPYKNTQYF
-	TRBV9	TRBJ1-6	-	TGTGCCAGCAGCGCCACCGGGGAGGGATATAATTCACCCCTCCACTTT	CASSATGEGYNSPLHF
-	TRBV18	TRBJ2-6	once	TGTGCCAGCTCACCTTTAGGGGGAACTGGGGCCAACGTCCTGACTTTC	CASSPLGGTGANVLTF
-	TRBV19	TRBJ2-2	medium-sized	TGTGCCAGTACCTCGTATGTAACAGGTCCACCCACCGGGGAGCTGTTTTTT	CASTSYVTGPPTGELFF
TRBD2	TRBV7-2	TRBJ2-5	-	TGTGCCAGCAGCCTCGGACTAGCGGGGGGGCAAGAGACCCAGTACTTC	CASSLGLAGGQETQYF
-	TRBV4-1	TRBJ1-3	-	TGCGCCAGCAGCCAAGTAGGACGGGTTTGGGGAAACACCATATATTTT	CASSQVGRVWGNTIYF